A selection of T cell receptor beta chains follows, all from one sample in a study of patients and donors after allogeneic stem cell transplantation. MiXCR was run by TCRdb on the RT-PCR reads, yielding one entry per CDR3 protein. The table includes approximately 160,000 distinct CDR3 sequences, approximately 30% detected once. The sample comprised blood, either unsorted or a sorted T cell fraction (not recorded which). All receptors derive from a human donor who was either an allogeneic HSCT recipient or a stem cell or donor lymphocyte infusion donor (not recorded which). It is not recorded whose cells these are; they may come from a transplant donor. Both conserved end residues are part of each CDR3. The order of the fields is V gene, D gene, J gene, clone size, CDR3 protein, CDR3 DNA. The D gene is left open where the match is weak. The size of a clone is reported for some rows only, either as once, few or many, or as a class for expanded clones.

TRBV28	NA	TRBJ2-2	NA	CASMGTGMTGGELFF	TGTGCCAGCATGGGAACAGGGATGACTGGCGGGGAGCTGTTTTTT
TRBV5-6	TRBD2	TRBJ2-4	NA	CASSSGSGGRLIIQYF	TGTGCCAGCAGCTCAGGTTCGGGCGGGAGGTTAATCATTCAGTACTTC
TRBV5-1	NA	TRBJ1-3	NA	CASSLEGSYASGNTIYF	TGCGCCAGCAGCTTGGAGGGGAGCTATGCTTCTGGAAACACCATATATTTT
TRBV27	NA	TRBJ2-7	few	CASSMGGRYYEQYF	TGTGCCAGCAGTATGGGCGGGCGTTACTACGAGCAGTACTTC
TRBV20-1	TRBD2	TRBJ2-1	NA	CSHFLAGESNEQFF	TGCAGTCACTTCCTAGCGGGAGAAAGCAATGAGCAGTTCTTC
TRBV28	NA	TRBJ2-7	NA	CASSLWQGVYEQYF	TGTGCCAGCAGTTTATGGCAGGGAGTCTACGAGCAGTACTTC
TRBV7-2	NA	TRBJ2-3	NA	CASSLEAGLVDTQYF	TGTGCCAGCAGCTTAGAGGCAGGGTTGGTGGATACGCAGTATTTT
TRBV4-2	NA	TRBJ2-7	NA	CASSQDGAMDSYEQYF	TGTGCCAGCAGCCAAGATGGGGCGATGGACTCCTACGAGCAGTACTTC
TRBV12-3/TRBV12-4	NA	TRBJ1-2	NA	CASRGHPIVYGYTF	TGTGCCAGCAGGGGCCACCCAATCGTCTATGGCTACACCTTC
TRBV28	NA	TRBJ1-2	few	CASSLYLYGYTF	TGTGCCAGCAGTTTATATCTCTATGGCTACACCTTC